This TCR beta chain was recovered during a study of cytomegalovirus exposure and HLA in healthy donors. The study's findings and limits: In vitro assays verified that a few CMV-associated chains recognized CMV antigens specifically.

Comments on this clone: Its antigen remains unknown.

Primers: 60 Vbeta forward and 13 Jbeta reverse. Repertoires were generated with immunoSEQ multiplex PCR, while TCRdb's copy carries only in-frame clones and drops some. The table shows approximately 150,000 clones, with about 80% occurring only once. The germline gives CDR1 LNHDA, CDR2 SQIVND (reference sequence). The CDR3 runs 16 residues. V lost 3 bases and J 0 bases, leaving 12 bases between the germline ends. The sample was PBMCs. This clonotype originated in a woman in her thirties or forties in good health and CMV-seronegative. This chain connects TRBV19 to TRBJ2-1, with D possibly TRBD2 on 5 matching bases. This chain's CDR3 is CASSIGRRSSYNEQFF. The CDR3 nucleotides read TGTGCCAGTAGTATCGGGCGGAGGAGCTCCTACAATGAGCAGTTCTTC.